A single sample is the source of the 24 T cell receptor beta chains below, sequenced in a study of blood T cells in healthy people across ages. Using a J-beta primer mix together with a sample-barcoded 5' primer, a second PCR was run for roughly 6 to 12 cycles. TCRdb re-derived calls from the 5' RACE reads in MiXCR, one entry per CDR3 protein. This table holds 1 million to 1.2 million distinct CDR3 sequences, 35% to 45% found once. The sequencing input was blood. Every receptor here comes from a man aged 18 to 29 in good health.

This clonotype was seen a few times. V is TRBV20-1 and J is TRBJ1-1; D remains unclear. V was shortened by 8 bases and J by 11 bases, with 15 bases between the two germline ends. Germline assignment: CDR1 DFQATT and CDR2 SNEGSKA (reference sequence). The CDR3 is made up of 10 amino acids. The CDR3 reads CSSFQSEAFF. As DNA, the CDR3 is TGCAGTAGCTTCCAGTCCGAGGCTTTCTTT.

V usage is TRBV20-1 and J usage is TRBJ1-1; no clear D. Germline CDR1 reads DFQATT; CDR2 reads SNEGSKA (reference sequence). This CDR3 region has 14 residues. Trimming left V 3 bases short and J 1 base short, with 12 bases between. The CDR3 region has the DNA TGCAGTGCTAGGATGATGGATTCGAACACTGAAGCTTTCTTT. This sequence encodes CSARMMDSNTEAFF.

This clonotype occurred many times. The chain combines TRBV27 with TRBJ1-2, with 7 bases matching TRBD1. The J segment lost 4 bases and the V segment lost 6 bases, leaving 5 bases of the junction unmatched. Germline V lookup: CDR1 MNHEY, CDR2 SMNVEV (reference sequence). The CDR3 runs to 13 residues. In DNA, the CDR3 is TGTGCCAGCAGCCCGACAGGGATCTATGGCTACACCTTC. Its translation: CASSPTGIYGYTF.

The chain couples TRBV11-2 to TRBJ1-5; 7 bases agree with TRBD1. V was pared by 2 bases and J by 0 bases, with 19 bases of the junction left unmatched. Germline CDR1 SGHAT, CDR2 FQNNGV. The CDR3 spans 21 residues. CDR3 region: CASSLRGRGTETFYSNQPQHF. In DNA, the CDR3 is TGTGCCAGCAGCTTAAGGGGAAGGGGGACAGAGACTTTCTATAGCAATCAGCCCCAGCATTTT.

V usage is TRBV20-1 and J usage is TRBJ1-2, with 10 bases aligning to TRBD1. Germline CDR1 and CDR2: DFQATT and SNEGSKA (reference sequence). The CDR3 contains 14 residues. J lost 6 bases, V lost 0 bases, and 4 bases had no gene match. Here the CDR3 reads CSARDGQGDNGYTF. CDR3 sequence (DNA): TGCAGTGCTAGAGATGGACAGGGGGACAATGGCTACACCTTC.

This clonotype was observed at least ten times. This chain uses TRBV20-1 with TRBJ2-3; maybe TRBD1 (5 bases). The V gene lost 6 bases and the J gene lost 4 bases, with 20 bases spanning the gap. The germline V gene has CDR1 DFQATT and CDR2 SNEGSKA (reference sequence). The CDR3 has 15 amino acids. The DNA of the CDR3 is TGCAGTGCCACGGACATAGGGGTTAATTCAGATACGCAGTATTTT. This codes for CSATDIGVNSDTQYF.

This clonotype turned up a few times. The chain links TRBV6-2 or TRBV6-3 to TRBJ1-5, with D tentatively TRBD1 (5 bases). The CDR3 contains 16 residues. Germline CDR1 MNHEY, CDR2 SVGEGT. V was pared by 2 bases and J by 5 bases, with 16 bases between. CDR3 protein: CASSYGGGESDQPQHF. Here the CDR3 DNA reads TGTGCCAGCAGTTACGGGGGGGGAGAAAGTGATCAGCCCCAGCATTTT.

This sequence joins TRBV11-2 and TRBJ1-2; D gene ambiguous. This CDR3 spans 15 amino acids. Trimming took off 1 base at V and 4 bases at J, with 13 bases between the two ends. CDR1 and CDR2 (germline): SGHAT, FQNNGV. CDR3 in DNA: TGTGCCAGCAGCTTAGGGTACCCGATGGCCTATGGCTACACCTTC. Residues: CASSLGYPMAYGYTF.

This clonotype was recorded a few times. The rearrangement joins TRBV4-3 to TRBJ1-2, with 10 positions matching TRBD1. The trim removed 0 bases at V and 3 bases at J, leaving 7 bases unmatched. This CDR3 region has 17 residues. CDR1 is LGHNA and CDR2 is YSLEER in the germline V gene. The CDR3 sequence is CASSQEPRQGADYGYTF. In DNA, the CDR3 is TGCGCCAGCAGCCAAGAGCCCAGACAGGGGGCGGACTATGGCTACACCTTC.

The rearrangement joins TRBV2 to TRBJ2-5; D is uncertain. V lost 7 bases, J lost 0 bases, and 6 bases lay in between. The germline gives CDR1 SNHLY, CDR2 FYNNEI. This CDR3 region has 12 residues. DNA of the CDR3: TGTGCCAGCACAGAGAACCAAGAGACCCAGTACTTC. Protein product: CASTENQETQYF.

V and J are TRBV10-3 and TRBJ2-1; D is tentatively TRBD1 or TRBD2 (5 bases each). The germline V gene encodes CDR1 ENHRY and CDR2 SYGVKD. The CDR3 length is 15 residues. V was shortened by 6 bases and J by 12 bases, with 24 bases between the two germline ends. CDR3 protein: CAIREGTVSWGGQFF. The CDR3 DNA follows: TGTGCCATCAGGGAAGGGACCGTCTCCTGGGGTGGGCAGTTCTTC.

This clonotype was detected only a few times. The genes are TRBV7-2 and TRBJ2-5, with 13 bases matching TRBD2. The CDR3 covers 16 residues. Per germline, CDR1 SGHTA and CDR2 FQGNSA. The V segment lost 7 bases and the J segment 5 bases; nucleotides outside the gene matches: 10. The CDR3 here is CASTYTSGGARETQYF. The CDR3 nucleotides read TGTGCCAGCACCTATACTAGCGGGGGGGCCCGGGAGACCCAGTACTTC.

V usage is TRBV20-1 and J usage is TRBJ1-5; 8 bases agree with TRBD1. Per germline, CDR1 DFQATT and CDR2 SNEGSKA (reference sequence). This CDR3 has 15 residues. With 1 base clipped from V and 6 bases from J, the junction kept 8 bases outside the gene matches. CDR3 loop: CSARVRTGLGQPQHF. Here the CDR3 DNA reads TGCAGTGCTAGAGTTAGGACAGGGCTGGGTCAGCCCCAGCATTTT.

Regarding this clonotype: Given a much more abundant clone one base away, this may be a read error. This chain joins TRBV12-3 or TRBV12-4 and TRBJ2-3; the match to TRBD2 covers 8 bases. The CDR3 consists of 15 residues. CDR3 in DNA: TGTGCCAGCAGTCACACTAGCGGCAGCACAGATATGCAGTATTTT. It specifies CASSHTSGSTDMQYF.

This clonotype was seen at least ten times. In DNA, the CDR3 is TGCAGTGCCCCCGGACTTTCGACAGATACGCAGTATTTT. Residues: CSAPGLSTDTQYF. The gene calls are TRBV20-1 and TRBJ2-3; D perhaps matches TRBD2 (5 bases). In germline, CDR1 is DFQATT, CDR2 SNEGSKA (reference sequence). The V and J ends lost 6 bases and 3 bases respectively, with 13 bases between them. The CDR3 totals 13 residues.

The chain joins TRBV5-1 to TRBJ2-1, with 8 bases fitting TRBD1. The CDR3 consists of 18 residues. The J segment lost 4 bases and the V segment lost 0 bases, leaving 12 bases of the junction unmatched. Germline V CDR1 and CDR2: SGHRS, YFSETQ. CDR3 in DNA: TGCGCCAGCAGCTTGGATGTTCAGGGGGCGCGGCGGTACAATGAGCAGTTCTTC. Its translation is CASSLDVQGARRYNEQFF.

This clonotype has at least ten counts. The gene calls are TRBV20-1 and TRBJ2-5; D gene ambiguous. The CDR3 contains 12 residues. CDR1 and CDR2 from the germline V gene are DFQATT and SNEGSKA (reference sequence). Trimming shortened V by 2 bases and J by 2 bases, and 6 bases separated the two germline ends. The CDR3 coding sequence is TGCAGTGCTAGACCCCTGCAAGAGACCCAGTACTTC. Protein sequence: CSARPLQETQYF.

J is TRBJ1-3 and V is TRBV4-2, with 8 nucleotides matching TRBD1. V trimming: 2 bases; J trimming: 2 bases; junction bases outside the gene matches: 8. The V gene's germline CDR1 is LGHNA and CDR2 YNFKEQ. The CDR3 consists of 17 residues. The chain's CDR3 is CASSQYHATGAGNTIYF. CDR3 nucleotide sequence: TGTGCCAGCAGCCAATACCACGCGACAGGGGCTGGAAACACCATATATTTT.

V gene TRBV5-1 combines with J gene TRBJ2-3; D remains ambiguous. CDR3 length equals 18 residues. Germline V CDR1 and CDR2: SGHRS, YFSETQ. V shed 2 bases and J shed 1 base, with 20 bases lying between them. The CDR3 is CASSFDSRTPPGTDTQYF. The CDR3 DNA sequence: TGCGCCAGCAGCTTCGACTCCCGAACCCCGCCGGGCACAGATACGCAGTATTTT.

The chain is built from TRBV4-3 and TRBJ1-1; the match to TRBD1 covers 9 bases. This CDR3 region has 15 residues. Germline CDR1 reads LGHNA; CDR2 reads YSLEER. Trimming cost V 3 bases and J 4 bases; bases outside gene matches: 6. The CDR3 region is CASSQGTGGSTEAFF. CDR3 DNA sequence: TGCGCCAGCAGCCAGGGTACAGGGGGCTCCACTGAAGCTTTCTTT.

The V gene is TRBV20-1, the J gene TRBJ2-5; D gene ambiguous. The V gene lost 3 bases and the J gene lost 2 bases, with 10 bases spanning the gap. Germline V gives CDR1 DFQATT, CDR2 SNEGSKA (reference sequence). The CDR3 length is 13 residues. In DNA, the CDR3 is TGCAGTGCTAGTGGGCCCGTACAAGAGACCCAGTACTTC. Protein sequence: CSASGPVQETQYF.

The CDR3 region is CASSRLNLGDTQYF. CDR3 sequence (DNA): TGTGCCAGCAGTCGCCTCAATTTGGGAGATACGCAGTATTTT. The chain carries TRBV6-2 or TRBV6-3 and TRBJ2-3; D not resolved. The CDR3 extends over 14 amino acids. The V end lost 5 bases, the J end lost 5 bases, and 14 bases lay between the germline ends. The germline CDR1 and CDR2 sequences are MNHEY and SVGEGT.

This clonotype was seen more than once but under ten times. The CDR3, as DNA: TGTGCCATCCGCACAGATACGCAGTATTTT. Protein sequence: CAIRTDTQYF. The genes are TRBV7-9 and TRBJ2-3; D not certain. The germline CDR1 and CDR2 sequences are SEHNR and FQNEAQ (reference sequence). The V gene lost 10 bases and the J gene lost 1 base, with 3 bases spanning the gap. The CDR3 runs to 10 residues. Full variable domain (remainder filled in from reference TRBV7-9 and TRBJ2-3): DTGVSQNPRHKITKRGQNVTFRCDPISEHNRLYWYRQTLGQGPEFLTYFQNEAQLEKSRLLSDRFSAERPKGSFSTLEIQRTEQGDSAMYLCAIRTDTQYFGPGTRLTVL.

Details on this clonotype: At one boundary the junction diverges from the germline segment, which might be a read error. V and J are TRBV28 and TRBJ1-5, with D unresolved. In germline, CDR1 is MDHEN, CDR2 SYDVKM. The CDR3 has 9 amino acids. CDR3: CTSSEPQHF. As DNA, the CDR3 is TGTACCAGCAGTGAGCCCCAGCATTTT.